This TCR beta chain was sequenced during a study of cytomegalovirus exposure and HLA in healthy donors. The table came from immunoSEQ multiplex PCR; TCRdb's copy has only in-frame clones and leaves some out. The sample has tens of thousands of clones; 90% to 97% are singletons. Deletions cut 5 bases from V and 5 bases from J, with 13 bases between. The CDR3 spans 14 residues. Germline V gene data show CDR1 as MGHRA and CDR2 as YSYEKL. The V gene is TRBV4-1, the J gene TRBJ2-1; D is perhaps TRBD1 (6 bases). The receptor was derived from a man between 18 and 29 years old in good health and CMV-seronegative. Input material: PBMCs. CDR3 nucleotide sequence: TGCGCCAGCAGCACCGAACAGGGCGACAATGAGCAGTTCTTC. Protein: CASSTEQGDNEQFF.